A selection of T cell receptor beta chains follows, all from one sample in a study of T cells in Graves' hyperthyroidism and ophthalmopathy. Each CDR3 protein gets one entry after TCRdb re-called the multiplex PCR reads with MiXCR. The sample holds about 720,000 distinct CDR3 sequences, 15% to 20% seen once. The material sequenced was blood. These receptors came from a man younger than 35 with Graves' hyperthyroidism. CDR3s include the opening cysteine and the closing phenylalanine or tryptophan. D genes are given only for firm matches. Rows may omit the clone size; those that give it use once, few, many or a size class.

v_call	clone_size	j_call	d_call	cdr3_aa	cdr3_nt
TRBV20-1	-	TRBJ2-7	-	CSARDRQAYEQYF	TGCAGTGCTAGAGATCGGCAGGCCTACGAGCAGTACTTC
TRBV20-1	many	TRBJ2-1	-	CSASRWTLKDNEQFF	TGCAGTGCTAGCCGATGGACCCTCAAGGACAATGAGCAGTTCTTC
TRBV9	many	TRBJ2-5	-	CASSPRAGETQYF	TGTGCCAGCAGCCCCCGGGCGGGAGAGACCCAGTACTTC
TRBV2	-	TRBJ2-6	TRBD1	CASISPFYPTGGASGANVLTF	TGTGCCAGCATTTCCCCATTCTATCCGACAGGGGGCGCATCTGGGGCCAACGTCCTGACTTTC
TRBV30	many	TRBJ2-5	TRBD2	CAWSPGLAGDETQYF	TGTGCCTGGAGTCCTGGACTAGCGGGAGACGAGACCCAGTACTTC
TRBV28	many	TRBJ2-2	-	CASAEGGRQNTGELFF	TGTGCCAGCGCCGAAGGGGGGAGACAAAACACCGGGGAGCTGTTTTTT
TRBV7-8	-	TRBJ2-3	-	CASSLGERSSTDTQYF	TGTGCCAGCAGCTTAGGGGAGCGGTCTAGCACAGATACGCAGTATTTT
TRBV5-1	many	TRBJ2-3	-	CASSLETRTSTDTQYF	TGCGCCAGCAGCTTGGAGACTAGAACCTCCACAGATACGCAGTATTTT
TRBV2	-	TRBJ2-7	-	CASSVQTVSYEQYF	TGTGCCAGCAGTGTTCAGACTGTATCCTACGAGCAGTACTTC
TRBV6-1	few	TRBJ1-5	-	CASSPSFSNQPQHF	TGTGCCAGCAGTCCGAGTTTCAGCAATCAGCCCCAGCATTTT
TRBV10-2	-	TRBJ1-5	-	CASRRIVQPQHF	TGCGCCAGCAGGAGGATTGTGCAGCCCCAGCATTTT
TRBV11-2	few	TRBJ1-3	-	CASSSLDIVLGNTIYF	TGTGCCAGCAGCTCCTTAGACATTGTACTTGGAAACACCATATATTTT
TRBV29-1	-	TRBJ2-7	-	CSVESPALQGSSYEQYF	TGCAGCGTTGAATCCCCGGCGTTACAAGGGAGCTCCTACGAGCAGTACTTC
TRBV5-4	many	TRBJ1-1	TRBD1	CASSSSDRGPGAFF	TGTGCCAGCAGCTCCTCCGACAGGGGGCCTGGCGCTTTCTTT
TRBV12-3/TRBV12-4	many	TRBJ2-1	-	CASSLGQEVNNEQFF	TGTGCCAGCAGTTTAGGCCAGGAAGTTAACAATGAGCAGTTCTTC
TRBV24-1	many	TRBJ2-1	TRBD2	CATSDFGREGPANEQFF	TGTGCCACCAGTGATTTCGGGCGGGAGGGCCCCGCGAATGAGCAGTTCTTC
TRBV6-1	-	TRBJ2-4	-	CASSEEFTGILAKNIQYF	TGTGCCAGCAGTGAAGAATTCACCGGGATCTTAGCCAAAAACATTCAGTACTTC
TRBV11-3	few	TRBJ2-7	-	CASSSTSTGPYEQYF	TGTGCCAGCAGCTCCACATCGACGGGCCCCTACGAGCAGTACTTC
TRBV6-1	few	TRBJ1-2	-	CASTTGWEEAGYTF	TGTGCCAGCACTACAGGGTGGGAGGAAGCTGGCTACACCTTC
TRBV25-1	-	TRBJ2-4	-	CASSEFDRYKNIQYF	TGTGCCAGCAGTGAATTCGACAGGTACAAAAACATTCAGTACTTC
TRBV14	few	TRBJ2-7	-	CASSPFGAGRSSYEQYF	TGTGCCAGCAGCCCGTTCGGGGCGGGGCGAAGCTCCTACGAGCAGTACTTC
TRBV5-1	many	TRBJ1-1	TRBD1	CASSRYRTGWNTEAFF	TGCGCCAGCAGCAGATATAGGACAGGATGGAACACTGAAGCTTTCTTT
TRBV28	many	TRBJ2-1	-	CASSNYGGMKQFF	TGTGCCAGCAGTAACTACGGAGGGATGAAGCAGTTCTTC
TRBV29-1	-	TRBJ2-7	-	CSVVSAYEQYF	TGCAGCGTTGTTTCCGCCTACGAGCAGTACTTC
TRBV15	few	TRBJ2-3	-	CATSRSTRLDTQYF	TGTGCCACCAGCAGATCCACTAGGTTAGATACGCAGTATTTT
TRBV11-3	many	TRBJ2-2	-	CASSLRSTGELFF	TGTGCCAGCAGCCTCCGTTCCACCGGGGAGCTGTTTTTT
TRBV19	-	TRBJ1-2	-	CASSIVVRGGYGYTF	TGTGCCAGTAGTATAGTGGTCAGGGGTGGCTATGGCTACACCTTC
TRBV28	many	TRBJ2-3	TRBD2	CASSFAPAGVTDTQYF	TGTGCCAGCAGTTTCGCCCCAGCGGGAGTAACAGATACGCAGTATTTT
TRBV29-1	many	TRBJ2-5	-	CSVVLDLLASQYF	TGCAGCGTTGTCTTGGACCTCCTGGCTTCCCAGTACTTC
TRBV20-1	-	TRBJ2-3	-	CSARVLLGVPTDTQYF	TGCAGTGCTAGGGTTCTCCTAGGGGTCCCCACAGATACGCAGTATTTT
TRBV20-1	-	TRBJ2-1	TRBD2	CSARAPGGSLNEQFF	TGCAGTGCTAGAGCCCCGGGGGGGAGTCTGAATGAGCAGTTCTTC
TRBV5-5	many	TRBJ2-3	-	CASSFRGASSYTDTQYF	TGTGCCAGCAGCTTCCGGGGGGCATCAAGCTACACAGATACGCAGTATTTT
TRBV2	-	TRBJ1-5	TRBD1	CATGDRGRFQPQHF	TGTGCCACCGGGGACAGGGGGCGCTTTCAGCCCCAGCATTTT
TRBV7-6	few	TRBJ2-1	TRBD2	CASSLAGLAGQFF	TGTGCCAGCAGCTTAGCGGGACTAGCGGGGCAGTTCTTC